This T cell receptor beta chain was observed in a study of type 1 regulatory T cells. Study as a whole: This in vitro CD4 product, T-allo10, is enriched for Tr1 cells and alloantigen-specific. Study-wide results and limits: Tr1 cells had a more restricted TCR repertoire than non-Tr1 cells.

A remark on this clonotype: The target antigen is unknown.

TCRdb re-called the reads with MiXCR, one entry per CDR3 protein. The repertoire includes 55,000 to 65,000 distinct CDR3 sequences, around 62% of them detected once, and about 1.7% sits in the top ten. Per the germline V gene, CDR1 is LNHNV and CDR2 is YYDKDF (reference sequence). The CDR3 sequence is 14 residues long. J lost 5 bases, V lost 0 bases, and 2 bases had no gene match. Sequencing input: cultured non-Tr1 T cells, either the whole culture or a sorted T cell fraction (not recorded which). V is TRBV15 and J is TRBJ2-3; TRBD2 matches 7 bases. The TCR sequence derives from a human donor in good health. CDR3 sequence: CATSRDLAGDTQYF. CDR3 in DNA: TGTGCCACCAGCAGAGATTTAGCGGGAGATACGCAGTATTTT. The full variable domain, completed using reference TRBV15 and TRBJ2-3, is DAMVIQNPRYQVTQFGKPVTLSCSQTLNHNVMYWYQQKSSQAPKLLFHYYDKDFNNEADTPDNFQSRRPNTSFCFLDIRSPGLGDTAMYLCATSRDLAGDTQYFGPGTRLTVL.